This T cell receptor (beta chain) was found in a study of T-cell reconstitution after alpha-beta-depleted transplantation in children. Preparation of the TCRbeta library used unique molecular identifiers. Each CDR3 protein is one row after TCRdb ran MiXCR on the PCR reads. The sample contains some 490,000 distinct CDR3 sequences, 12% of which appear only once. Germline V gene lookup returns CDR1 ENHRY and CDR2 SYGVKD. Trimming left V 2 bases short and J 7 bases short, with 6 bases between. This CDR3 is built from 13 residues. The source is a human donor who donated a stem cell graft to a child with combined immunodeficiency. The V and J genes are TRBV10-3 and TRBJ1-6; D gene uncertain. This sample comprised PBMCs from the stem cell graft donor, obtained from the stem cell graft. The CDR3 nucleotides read TGTGCCATCAGTGAGGTAGAAAATTCACCCCTCCACTTT. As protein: CAISEVENSPLHF.